A single count supports the clone carrying this T cell receptor beta chain. This specimen belongs to a study of blood T cell repertoires in COVID-19. Study-level information: Sites in the United States, Italy and Spain provided acute and convalescent COVID-19 samples. PBMCs, B-cell-depleted T cells, or T cells provided the cDNA or gDNA that made up the material.

In the authors' workflow: Scientists estimated how many nucleated cells there were by amplifying reference gene primers. Only in-frame clones appear in the TCRdb table, and some are missing; sequencing was by immunoSEQ multiplex PCR. V, J and clone size were drawn from that table, and D and trimming were deduced from the DNA. The repertoire holds about 120,000 clones, with 85% to 90% as singletons. CDR3 length equals 17 residues. Germline V gene data show CDR1 as ENHRY and CDR2 as SYGVKD. The V and J ends lost 0 bases and 3 bases, in that order; junction bases with no gene match: 5. The gene calls are TRBV10-3 and TRBJ1-4; 9 positions agree with TRBD1. The specimen sequenced was peripheral blood. This receptor was obtained from a man at least 80 years old with acute or convalescent COVID-19. DNA for the CDR3: TGTGCCATCAGTGAGTCTCCCGGGACAGGGCCTAATGAAAAACTGTTTTTT. This translates into CAISESPGTGPNEKLFF.